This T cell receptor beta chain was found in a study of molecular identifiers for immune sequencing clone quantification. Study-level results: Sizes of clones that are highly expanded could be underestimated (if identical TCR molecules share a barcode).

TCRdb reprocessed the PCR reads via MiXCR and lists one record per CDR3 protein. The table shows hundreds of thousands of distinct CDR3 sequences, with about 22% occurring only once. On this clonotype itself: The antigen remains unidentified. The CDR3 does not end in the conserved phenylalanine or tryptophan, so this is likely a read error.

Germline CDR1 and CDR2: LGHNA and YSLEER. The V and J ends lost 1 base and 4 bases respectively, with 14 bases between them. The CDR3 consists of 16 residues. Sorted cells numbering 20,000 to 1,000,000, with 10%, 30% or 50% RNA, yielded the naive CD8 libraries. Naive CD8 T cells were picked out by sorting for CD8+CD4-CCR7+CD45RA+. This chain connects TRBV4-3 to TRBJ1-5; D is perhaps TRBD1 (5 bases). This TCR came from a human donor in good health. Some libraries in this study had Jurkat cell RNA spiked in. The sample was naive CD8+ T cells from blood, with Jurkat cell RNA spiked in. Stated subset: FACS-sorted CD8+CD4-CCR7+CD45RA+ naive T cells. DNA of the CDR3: TGCGCCAGCAGCCAAGGTACCGGGACGGATAATCAGCCCCAGCATCTT. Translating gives CASSQGTGTDNQPQHL.